Described below is a single T cell receptor beta chain sequence and its context. Treatment of any kind had been given to no patient before thyroid surgery. V shed 1 base and J shed 1 base, with 9 bases lying between them. The CDR3 extends over 15 amino acids. Germline V CDR1 and CDR2: LGHDT, YNNKEL (reference sequence). The sample originates from a study of metastatic and nonmetastatic thyroid tumors. Overall study: Comparative analysis of repertoires was undertaken across blood and tumor or nodule tissue obtained from malignant and benign thyroid patients.

TCRdb re-clonotyped the PCR reads via MiXCR. The table has 7,500 to 10,000 clones, approximately 11% seen once; the top ten hold less than 10%. The chain uses TRBV3-1 and TRBJ2-3; perhaps TRBD2 as D (6 bases). The clonotype was recovered from a female donor with papillary thyroid cancer or a benign thyroid nodule (not recorded which). Some clones in this sample may be carry-over from other donors' samples. Sequences were obtained from tumor tissue. CDR3 sequence: CASSQGRGGTDTQYF. The CDR3 coding sequence is TGTGCCAGCAGCCAAGGGCGGGGTGGCACAGATACGCAGTATTTT.